This entry is about one T cell receptor beta chain. Its target is not known. Both 60 Vbeta primers and 13 Jbeta primers went into the PCR. Libraries were prepared by immunoSEQ multiplex PCR; TCRdb keeps only in-frame clonotypes and omits some of them. The sample gives 85,000 to 100,000 clones, approximately 86% of which show up once; roughly 8.3% is in the top ten. The CDR3 length is 12 residues. V lost 7 bases, J lost 0 bases, and 10 bases lay in between. The germline V gene encodes CDR1 SQVTM and CDR2 ANQGSEA. This record comes from a study of cytomegalovirus exposure and HLA in healthy donors. Study context: There were around 100 million unique TCR beta sequences, drawn from 180 million or so T cells, in an earlier analysis. Study conclusions and caveats: It emerged from a later analysis that several of the most significant clusters appeared to be linked to common viral pathogens. Overall, approximately 150 TCR beta chains were annotated as cytomegalovirus-associated. TCR beta V- and J-gene trimming was later associated with a missense DCLRE1C variant.

The V call is TRBV29-1, the J call TRBJ2-7; unclear D gene. The sample comprised PBMCs. This clonotype was sampled from a young man in good health and CMV-seropositive. This CDR3 is CSAGLSSYEQYF. CDR3 DNA: TGCAGCGCCGGGTTAAGCTCCTACGAGCAGTACTTC.